This T cell receptor beta chain comes out of a study of blood T cell repertoires in COVID-19. Study background: T cells, B-cell-depleted T cells, or PBMCs supplied cDNA or gDNA.

The V gene's germline CDR1 is SGHKS and CDR2 YYEKEE (reference sequence). The CDR3 length is 13 residues. V was cut by 0 bases and J by 7 bases, with 10 bases left in between. Sequencing was performed with immunoSEQ multiplex PCR; in TCRdb, only in-frame clones are kept and a portion is missing. The data contain fewer than 500,000 clones, 87% of them singletons. The source material was PBMCs or T cells enriched from blood (not recorded which). This chain connects TRBV5-5 to TRBJ1-2; tentative D call: TRBD1 (5 bases). The TCR was taken from a woman younger than 30 with acute COVID-19. The CDR3, as DNA: TGTGCCAGCAGCTTGGTCGGCAGGGCTGGCTACACCTTC. Translated, it gives CASSLVGRAGYTF.